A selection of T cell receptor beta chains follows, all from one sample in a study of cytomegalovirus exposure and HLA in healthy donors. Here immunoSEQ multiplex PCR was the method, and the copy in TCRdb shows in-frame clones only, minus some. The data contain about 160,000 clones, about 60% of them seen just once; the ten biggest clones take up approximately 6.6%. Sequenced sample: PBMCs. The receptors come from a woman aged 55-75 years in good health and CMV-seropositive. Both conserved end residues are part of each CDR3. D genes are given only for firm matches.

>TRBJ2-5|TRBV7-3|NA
CASSFQETQYF
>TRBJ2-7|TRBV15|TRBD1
CATSREPGQGAYEQYF
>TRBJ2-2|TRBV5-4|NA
CASSLGQADTGELFF
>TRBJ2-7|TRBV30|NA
CAWNREYEQYF
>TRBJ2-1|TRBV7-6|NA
CASSFTSNEQFF
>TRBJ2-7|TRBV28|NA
CASIRGIEQYF
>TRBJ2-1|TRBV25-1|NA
CASGHGGGSYNEQFF
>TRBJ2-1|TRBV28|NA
CASSSEGASRVWEQFF
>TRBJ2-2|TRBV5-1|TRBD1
CASSPGQSTNTGELFF
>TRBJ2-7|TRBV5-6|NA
CASSFSSYEQYF
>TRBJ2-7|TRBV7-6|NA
CATRPLFNRRNEQYF
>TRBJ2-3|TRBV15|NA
CATSRDIDTQYF
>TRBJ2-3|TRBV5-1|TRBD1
CASSLDPGQGTDTQYF
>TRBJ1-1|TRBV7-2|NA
CASSFHQGNTEAFF
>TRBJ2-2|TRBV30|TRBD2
CAWSLAGGTGELFF
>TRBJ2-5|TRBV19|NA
CASSMGGSAETQYF
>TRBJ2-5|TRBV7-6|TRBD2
CASSLAANYPGGETQYF
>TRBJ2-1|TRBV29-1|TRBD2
CSVEDTREGLGVEQFF
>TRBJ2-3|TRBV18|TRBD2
CASSESSGYATDTQYF
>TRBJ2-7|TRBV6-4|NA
CASSLREKPHEQYF
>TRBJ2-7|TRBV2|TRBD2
CASSEEGLAQPYEQYF
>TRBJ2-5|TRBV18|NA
CASSLQGQETQYF
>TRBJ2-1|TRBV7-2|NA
CASSLDTGLYNEQFF
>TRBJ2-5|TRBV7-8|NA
CASSFLVAVQETQYF
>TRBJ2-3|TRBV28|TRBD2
CASSGGGLAGGWSTDTQYF
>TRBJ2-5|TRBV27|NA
CASRPGTARETQYF
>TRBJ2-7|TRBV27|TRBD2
CASSLRGLAELSYEQYF
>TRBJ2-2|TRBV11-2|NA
CASSLVADTGELFF
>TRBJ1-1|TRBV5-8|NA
CASSLGTMNTEAFF
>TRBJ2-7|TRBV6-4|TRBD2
CASSDPLTSGRDYEQYF